Below are 29 T cell receptor beta chains sequenced from a single sample in a study of PD-L1 blockade in urothelial cancer. Method: immunoSEQ multiplex PCR; TCRdb's copy keeps in-frame clones and lacks some. The sample holds 45,000 to 50,000 clones, approximately 89% seen once. Sequenced material: PBMCs, taken around atezolizumab (anti-PD-L1) treatment. Receptors originate from a man older than 75 with urothelial cancer.

The J gene is TRBJ2-7, the V gene TRBV11-2; D gene ambiguous. The germline CDR1 and CDR2 sequences are SGHAT and FQNNGV. The CDR3 has 13 residues. V lost 8 bases and J 3 bases, leaving 14 bases between the germline ends. CDR3 loop: CASRSLRLYEQYF. DNA for the CDR3: TGTGCCAGCCGCAGCTTACGACTCTACGAGCAGTACTTC.

This chain links TRBV5-1 with TRBJ1-2; tentatively, D is TRBD1 (5 bases). V was trimmed by 2 bases and J by 4 bases, leaving 12 bases between them. The CDR3 spans 14 residues. From germline, CDR1 is SGHRS and CDR2 YFSETQ. CDR3 in DNA: TGCGCCAGCAGCTTTAAGGGACTGAGCTATGGCTACACCTTC. It encodes CASSFKGLSYGYTF. Based on the CDR3 plus reference TRBV5-1 and TRBJ1-2, the full variable domain is KAGVTQTPRYLIKTRGQQVTLSCSPISGHRSVSWYQQTPGQGLQFLFEYFSETQRNKGNFPGRFSGRQFSNSRSEMNVSTLELGDSALYLCASSFKGLSYGYTFGSGTRLTVV.

The chain combines TRBV5-4 with TRBJ1-5; 7 nucleotides agree with TRBD1. CDR3 size: 14 residues. V was pared by 5 bases and J by 2 bases, with 4 bases of the junction left unmatched. CDR1 is SGHNT and CDR2 is YYREEE in the germline V gene (reference sequence). CDR3 DNA sequence: TGTGCCAGCAGTCCAGACAGGGGCAATCAGCCCCAGCATTTT. As protein: CASSPDRGNQPQHF.

Comment on this clone: A far larger clone is one base from this, pointing to a likely read error. J is TRBJ2-7 and V is TRBV5-5; 11 nucleotides line up with TRBD1. Germline assignment: CDR1 SGHKS and CDR2 YYEKEE (reference sequence). This CDR3 is 15 amino acids long. V was clipped by 2 bases and J by 0 bases; unmatched bases: 1. CDR3 in DNA: TGTGCCAGCAGCTTTGGACAGGGGGCCTCCTACGAGCAGTACTTC. Protein sequence: CASSFGQGASYEQYF.

The chain uses TRBV11-2 and TRBJ1-1, with no clear D. Trimming took off 0 bases at V and 6 bases at J, with 8 bases between the two ends. Germline loops: CDR1 SGHAT, CDR2 FQNNGV. This CDR3 comprises 13 residues. As DNA, the CDR3 is TGTGCCAGCAGCTTAGATCCCCCTTCTGAAGCTTTCTTT. Protein sequence: CASSLDPPSEAFF.

This clone has a single count. The chain links TRBV2 to TRBJ1-4; 9 bases align to TRBD1. The CDR3 is 14 residues long. The trim removed 6 bases at V and 7 bases at J, leaving 6 bases unmatched. Per germline, CDR1 SNHLY and CDR2 FYNNEI. Here the CDR3 DNA reads TGTGCCAGCAGGTGGGGACAGGGAAGTGAAAAACTGTTTTTT. It is translated as CASRWGQGSEKLFF.

This chain's CDR3 is CASSLVPGDSYNEQFF. CDR3 sequence (DNA): TGTGCCAGCAGCTTGGTGCCAGGGGACTCCTACAATGAGCAGTTCTTC. This sequence joins TRBV5-4 and TRBJ2-1, with a possible D match to TRBD1 (6 bases). The V gene's germline CDR1 is SGHNT and CDR2 YYREEE (reference sequence). This CDR3 spans 16 amino acids. Trimming removed 0 bases at V and 0 bases at J, with 10 bases between.

V gene TRBV29-1 combines with J gene TRBJ2-3; D is undetermined. The CDR3 sequence is 13 residues long. V dropped 4 bases and J dropped 0 bases, with 8 bases sitting between them. Germline V lookup: CDR1 SQVTM, CDR2 ANQGSEA. The CDR3 here is CSVGALSTDTQYF. The CDR3, as DNA: TGCAGCGTTGGGGCCCTAAGCACAGATACGCAGTATTTT.

This clone was seen a few times. The V and J genes are TRBV28 and TRBJ1-3; D unresolved. The CDR3 totals 16 residues. Germline CDR1 is MDHEN and CDR2 is SYDVKM. V was trimmed by 5 bases and J by 4 bases, leaving 18 bases between them. CDR3 DNA sequence: TGTGCCAGCAGTCCTCCCACGCCCGGGAGAGGAAACACCATATATTTT. This sequence encodes CASSPPTPGRGNTIYF.

This sequence joins TRBV30 and TRBJ1-5, with 7 bases lining up with TRBD1. Germline values: CDR1 GTSNPN, CDR2 SVGIG (reference sequence). J gave up 0 bases and V 1 base, and 3 bases lay outside the gene matches. The CDR3 has 15 amino acids. The CDR3 region is CAWSGQGTSNQPQHF. CDR3 DNA: TGTGCCTGGAGTGGACAGGGCACTAGCAATCAGCCCCAGCATTTT.

The CDR3 region has the DNA TGTGCCAGCTCCCGGACAGGGGGCGGGGAGACCCAGTACTTC. Translation: CASSRTGGGETQYF. The rearrangement uses TRBV18 and TRBJ2-5; 11 bases are a match to TRBD1. The CDR3 is made up of 14 amino acids. The germline V gene has CDR1 KGHSH and CDR2 LQKENI. Germline trimming cut 6 bases from V and 5 bases from J; bases unmatched to any gene: 5.

The gene calls are TRBV7-7 and TRBJ2-5, with TRBD1 identical over 9 bases. The junction had 6 bases not matched to a gene; V was cut back by 2 bases and J by 5 bases. Germline CDR1 is SSHAT and CDR2 is FNYEAQ (reference sequence). The CDR3 length is 15 residues. This CDR3 reads CASSLSTGGRETQYF. CDR3 in DNA: TGTGCCAGCAGCTTAAGTACAGGGGGCCGGGAGACCCAGTACTTC.

This clone was picked up a small number of times. The V gene is TRBV25-1, the J gene TRBJ1-1; perhaps TRBD1 as D (6 bases). This CDR3 has 14 amino acids. Germline CDR1 and CDR2: MGHDK and SYGVNS. V lost 6 bases, J lost 8 bases, and 19 bases lay in between. The DNA for the CDR3 is TGTGCCAGCAGAGGGGACACTCGATCGGGGGAAGCTTTCTTT. The encoded protein is CASRGDTRSGEAFF.

The rearrangement uses TRBV28 and TRBJ2-7; 9 bases match TRBD1. This CDR3 is built from 18 residues. Germline V lookup: CDR1 MDHEN, CDR2 SYDVKM. Unmatched junction bases numbered 13, after V lost 2 bases and J lost 2 bases. This CDR3 is CASSLIGGSGTGPYEQYF. The CDR3 bases are TGTGCCAGCAGTTTAATAGGAGGGTCCGGGACAGGGCCCTACGAGCAGTACTTC.

The chain is built from TRBV4-2 and TRBJ1-1; D is undetermined. CDR1 is LGHNA and CDR2 is YNFKEQ in the germline V gene. This CDR3 is 11 amino acids long. V lost 0 bases and J 10 bases, leaving 6 bases between the germline ends. This chain's CDR3 is CASSQESRAFF. DNA of the CDR3: TGTGCCAGCAGCCAAGAATCCAGAGCTTTCTTT.

This clone was recorded once. This chain uses TRBV5-6 with TRBJ2-3; 10 nucleotides align to TRBD2. Germline values: CDR1 SGHDT, CDR2 YYEEEE. V gave up 2 bases and J gave up 3 bases; unmatched junction bases: 3. The CDR3 totals 15 residues. The CDR3 loop is CASSLSSGRTDTQYF. The CDR3 DNA follows: TGTGCCAGCAGCTTAAGTAGCGGGAGGACAGATACGCAGTATTTT.

The V gene is TRBV6-5, the J gene TRBJ1-1; TRBD1 is a possible D gene (6 bases). CDR1 MNHEY and CDR2 SVGAGI come from the germline V gene. V was cut by 6 bases and J by 5 bases, with 10 bases left in between. The CDR3 covers 12 residues. In DNA form, the CDR3 reads TGTGCCAGCAGGACCGGACAGACTGAAGCTTTCTTT. Protein product: CASRTGQTEAFF.

The CDR3 bases are TGTGCCAGCAGTCCTGGGACAGGGGCAACTGAAGCTTTCTTT. This sequence encodes CASSPGTGATEAFF. This rearrangement joins TRBV6-5 to TRBJ1-1; 10 bases agree with TRBD1. The V gene end was trimmed by 5 bases and the J gene end by 5 bases; junction bases not matched to a gene: 5. CDR1 is MNHEY, CDR2 SVGAGI, per germline. There are 14 residues in the CDR3.

This chain connects TRBV20-1 to TRBJ2-7; D gene uncertain. V was pared by 6 bases and J by 4 bases, with 10 bases between. The CDR3 covers 11 residues. Germline values: CDR1 DFQATT, CDR2 SNEGSKA (reference sequence). This CDR3 is CSALQTYEQYF. CDR3 DNA sequence: TGCAGTGCCCTCCAGACATACGAGCAGTACTTC.

The chain combines TRBV11-3 with TRBJ2-1; 15 bases align to TRBD2. Germline CDR1 reads SGHNT; CDR2 reads YENEEA. The CDR3 extends over 16 amino acids. The ends lost 4 bases at V and 10 bases at J; junction bases unmatched: 8. The CDR3, as DNA: TGTGCCAGCAGCTCCCCGGGACTAGCGGGGGGAGGGGAGCAGTTCTTC. Translated: CASSSPGLAGGGEQFF.

V and J are TRBV28 and TRBJ1-3; possible D gene TRBD1, 6 bases. V lost 1 base to trimming and J lost 0 bases, with 10 bases between them. The CDR3 consists of 16 residues. Germline-derived CDR1 and CDR2 are MDHEN and SYDVKM. This CDR3 reads CASSLSGAVSGNTIYF. CDR3 DNA sequence: TGTGCCAGCAGTTTATCAGGGGCCGTCTCTGGAAACACCATATATTTT.

The gene calls are TRBV4-1 and TRBJ2-7; 12 bases align to TRBD2. Trimming at V came to 9 bases and at J to 11 bases, leaving 17 bases not matched to a gene. Looked up from germline, CDR1 is MGHRA and CDR2 is YSYEKL. The CDR3 spans 15 residues. CDR3 DNA: TGCGCCAGGCCAAAAGGGGGGACTAGCGGGCGCCAGGAGTACTTC. Amino acids: CARPKGGTSGRQEYF.

This chain uses TRBV19 with TRBJ2-1; 13 nucleotides align to TRBD2. V lost 6 bases, J lost 7 bases, and 6 bases stayed unmatched. Per the germline V gene, CDR1 is LNHDA and CDR2 is SQIVND (reference sequence). CDR3 length equals 15 residues. The CDR3 spells CASSQLAGGINEQFF. In DNA, the CDR3 is TGTGCCAGTAGCCAACTAGCGGGAGGGATAAATGAGCAGTTCTTC. Looking up the rest from reference TRBV19 and TRBJ2-1 gives the full variable domain: DGGITQSPKYLFRKEGQNVTLSCEQNLNHDAMYWYRQDPGQGLRLIYYSQIVNDFQKGDIAEGYSVSREKKESFPLTVTSAQKNPTAFYLCASSQLAGGINEQFFGPGTRLTVL.

This clone appeared a few times. The chain joins TRBV19 to TRBJ1-5, with 8 positions matching TRBD1. V trimming: 6 bases; J trimming: 1 base; junction bases outside the gene matches: 2. In germline, CDR1 is LNHDA, CDR2 SQIVND (reference sequence). The CDR3 contains 14 residues. CDR3 in amino acids: CASSTGGSNQPQHF. CDR3 nucleotide sequence: TGTGCCAGTAGCACAGGGGGGAGCAATCAGCCCCAGCATTTT. Supplemented by reference TRBV19 and TRBJ1-5, the full variable domain reads DGGITQSPKYLFRKEGQNVTLSCEQNLNHDAMYWYRQDPGQGLRLIYYSQIVNDFQKGDIAEGYSVSREKKESFPLTVTSAQKNPTAFYLCASSTGGSNQPQHFGDGTRLSIL.

The chain joins TRBV4-3 to TRBJ2-1, with D perhaps TRBD2 (7 bases). V was clipped by 0 bases and J by 4 bases, with 10 bases between them. This CDR3 has 15 residues. Germline CDR1 LGHNA, CDR2 YSLEER. The CDR3: CASSQDRGGYNEQFF. The DNA for the CDR3 is TGCGCCAGCAGCCAAGATAGGGGGGGATACAATGAGCAGTTCTTC.

This clone appeared a single time. The CDR3 sequence is CASRTRDEQFF. Written as DNA, the CDR3 is TGTGCCAGCAGGACGCGGGATGAGCAGTTCTTC. V gene TRBV11-2 combines with J gene TRBJ2-1; possible D gene TRBD2, 5 bases. CDR3 length equals 11 residues. V lost 6 bases and J lost 8, with 8 bases in between. Per germline, CDR1 SGHAT and CDR2 FQNNGV. The complete variable domain, with remaining parts taken from reference TRBV11-2 and TRBJ2-1, reads EAGVAQSPRYKIIEKRQSVAFWCNPISGHATLYWYQQILGQGPKLLIQFQNNGVVDDSQLPKDRFSAERLKGVDSTLKIQPAKLEDSAVYLCASRTRDEQFFGPGTRLTVL.

This rearrangement joins TRBV11-3 to TRBJ2-7, with unresolved D. Germline V gene data show CDR1 as SGHNT and CDR2 as YENEEA. V was pared by 0 bases and J by 1 base, with 13 bases between. CDR3 size: 16 residues. The CDR3 reads CASSLEPAWPSYEQYF. In nucleotides, the CDR3 is TGTGCCAGCAGCTTAGAGCCAGCGTGGCCTTCCTACGAGCAGTACTTC. The full variable domain, with the rest looked up from reference TRBV11-3 and TRBJ2-7, is EAGVVQSPRYKIIEKKQPVAFWCNPISGHNTLYWYLQNLGQGPELLIRYENEEAVDDSQLPKDRFSAERLKGVDSTLKIQPAELGDSAVYLCASSLEPAWPSYEQYFGPGTRLTVT.

Concerning this clone: Other DNA sequences in the same sample also yield this CDR3. The genes are TRBV19 and TRBJ2-7; 12 nucleotides agree with TRBD2. The CDR3 has 13 amino acids. V trimming: 6 bases; J trimming: 3 bases; junction bases outside the gene matches: 0. Germline V gene sequence: CDR1 LNHDA, CDR2 SQIVND (reference sequence). The CDR3 DNA sequence: TGTGCCAGTAGGACTAGCGGGAGCTACGAGCAGTACTTC. Translating gives CASRTSGSYEQYF.

The chain recombines TRBV2 with TRBJ1-5; D might be TRBD1 (5 bases). The V end lost 8 bases, the J end lost 5 bases, and 10 bases lay between the germline ends. Germline loops: CDR1 SNHLY, CDR2 FYNNEI. This CDR3 has 12 amino acids. CDR3 coding DNA: TGTGCCAGCGGCGACAGCTATCAGCCCCAGCATTTT. Amino acid sequence: CASGDSYQPQHF.